Each of the 5 T cell receptor beta chains below was sequenced from the same sample in a study of vaccination effects on CD4 cells after COVID-19. Sequencing was preceded by expansion of antigen-specific CD4+ T cells with viral peptide pools in the ViraFEST assay. Culture lasted roughly 9 days before CD4+ T cell isolation. Each participant was given two doses of one vaccine (BNT162b2 or mRNA-1273). These receptors have no identified antigens. Repertoires were generated with immunoSEQ multiplex PCR, while TCRdb's copy carries only in-frame clones and drops some. The sample consists of roughly 71,000 clones, around 81% of them appearing once. The material sequenced was CD4+ T cells from PBMCs cultured with HCoV-229E spike peptides, taken after COVID-19 vaccination. These TCRs come from a human donor who received a COVID-19 vaccine.

This chain links TRBV29-1 with TRBJ1-2; D remains ambiguous. V lost 4 bases to trimming and J lost 4 bases, with 7 bases between them. Germline V gene sequence: CDR1 SQVTM, CDR2 ANQGSEA. The CDR3 covers 11 residues. The chain's CDR3 is CSVGSLYGYTF. CDR3 nucleotide sequence: TGCAGCGTTGGGTCCCTCTATGGCTACACCTTC.

The chain carries TRBV2 and TRBJ2-7, with D hard to call. The CDR3 is 13 residues long. Per germline, CDR1 SNHLY and CDR2 FYNNEI. The V gene lost 1 base and the J gene lost 2 bases, with 6 bases spanning the gap. The CDR3 nucleotides read TGTGCCAGCAGTGAAGGGCCGACCTACGAGCAGTACGTC. Its translation is CASSEGPTYEQYV.

The genes are TRBV7-2 and TRBJ1-4, with 8 nucleotides matching TRBD1. The germline CDR1 and CDR2 sequences are SGHTA and FQGNSA. The CDR3 covers 15 residues. The V and J ends lost 5 bases and 8 bases, in that order; junction bases with no gene match: 10. The CDR3, as DNA: TGTGCCAGCAGCCCGCAGACAGGGGTCTGGGAAAAACTGTTTTTT. Translating gives CASSPQTGVWEKLFF.

This clone has a handful of counts. This chain connects TRBV9 to TRBJ1-4; tentatively, D is TRBD1 (5 bases). The germline CDR1 and CDR2 sequences are SGDLS and YYNGEE. CDR3 length: 13 residues. Trimming stripped 4 bases from V and 4 bases from J, with 8 bases between. The CDR3 DNA is TGTGCCAGCAGCCGGGACGTTAATGAAAAACTGTTTTTT. Protein product: CASSRDVNEKLFF.

The chain has TRBV5-1 and TRBJ2-5; 7 positions match TRBD2. Germline loops: CDR1 SGHRS, CDR2 YFSETQ. This CDR3 is 15 amino acids long. The J segment lost 2 bases and the V segment lost 4 bases, leaving 8 bases of the junction unmatched. CDR3 amino acids: CASSTQAGLQETQYF. The CDR3 DNA is TGCGCCAGCAGCACTCAAGCGGGGTTACAAGAGACCCAGTACTTC. The variable domain in full, completed from reference TRBV5-1 and TRBJ2-5, reads KAGVTQTPRYLIKTRGQQVTLSCSPISGHRSVSWYQQTPGQGLQFLFEYFSETQRNKGNFPGRFSGRQFSNSRSEMNVSTLELGDSALYLCASSTQAGLQETQYFGPGTRLLVL.